A selection of T cell receptor beta chains follows, all from one sample in a study of shared clonotypes between healthy human individuals. Sequencing was performed with immunoSEQ multiplex PCR; in TCRdb, only in-frame clones are kept and a portion is missing. The sample has approximately 2,300,000 clones, 85% to 95% seen once. The sample taken for sequencing was naive CD4+ T cells from PBMCs. Every receptor here comes from a man younger than 30 in good health. Some clones in this sample may be carry-over from other donors' samples. The CDR3 runs from the conserved cysteine through the conserved F or W. Each record gives: J gene, D gene, clone size, V gene, CDR3 DNA, CDR3 protein. D genes are given only for firm matches. Only part of the rows carry a size: once, few, many, or a class if the clone is expanded.

TRBJ1-5 | . | . | TRBV6-5 | TGTGCCAGCAAGGGTTCGGGGTCCCAGCCCCAGCATTTT | CASKGSGSQPQHF
TRBJ2-3 | . | . | TRBV6-5 | TGTGCCAGCAGCCGCGAGGGTACGCAGTATTTT | CASSREGTQYF
TRBJ1-4 | . | . | TRBV5-5 | TGTGCCAGTACCGACGGGGGGTATGGGAATGAAAAACTGTTTTTT | CASTDGGYGNEKLFF
TRBJ2-7 | . | . | TRBV2 | TGTGCCAGCAGTGTATTCTCCTACGAGCAGTACTTC | CASSVFSYEQYF
TRBJ2-3 | TRBD1 | . | TRBV19 | TGTGCCAGTAGGGAATGGCAGGGGGCAACAGATACGCAGTATTTT | CASREWQGATDTQYF
TRBJ2-1 | TRBD2 | . | TRBV28 | TGTGCCAGCAGGACAGCGGGAGGGCCTGGCAATGAGCAGTTCTTC | CASRTAGGPGNEQFF
TRBJ1-1 | TRBD1 | . | TRBV18 | TGTGCCAGCTCACCCGGACAGGGGCAATTCACTGAAGCTTTCTTT | CASSPGQGQFTEAFF
TRBJ2-1 | TRBD2 | . | TRBV7-9 | TGTGCCAGCAGCTTAGGGAGCGGGAGCGGGTACAATGAGCAGTTCTTC | CASSLGSGSGYNEQFF
TRBJ1-3 | TRBD1 | . | TRBV28 | TGTGCCAGCAGTTGGGGGGACAGAAGCTCTGGAAACACCATATATTTT | CASSWGDRSSGNTIYF
TRBJ1-2 | TRBD1 | . | TRBV7-9 | TGTGCCAGCAGCCTACAGGGGGGGTATGGCTACACCTTC | CASSLQGGYGYTF
TRBJ1-5 | . | few | TRBV29-1 | TGCAGCGTTGAGGACCCACCCCAGCATTTT | CSVEDPPQHF
TRBJ2-7 | . | once | TRBV7-2 | TGTGCCAGCAGCTTAGACATAGGGACCTACGAGCAGTACTTC | CASSLDIGTYEQYF
TRBJ2-7 | TRBD2 | . | TRBV4-3 | TGCGCCAGCAGCCAAAGGACTAGCGCGCCCTACGAGCAGTACTTC | CASSQRTSAPYEQYF
TRBJ2-7 | TRBD2 | . | TRBV2 | TGTGCCAGTTCGAGTAGCGGGAGGTACGAGCAGTACTTC | CASSSSGRYEQYF
TRBJ2-1 | TRBD1 | . | TRBV6-6 | TGTGCCAGCACTCTGACAGGGTCCCCCTACAATGAGCAGTTCTTC | CASTLTGSPYNEQFF
TRBJ2-7 | . | . | TRBV13 | TGTGCCAGCAGCCCCCCCCAGAGGCCCTACGAGCAGTACTTC | CASSPPQRPYEQYF
TRBJ2-1 | . | . | TRBV25-1 | TGTGCCAGCAATATATACAATGAGCAGTTCTTC | CASNIYNEQFF
TRBJ2-7 | . | . | TRBV7-2 | TGTGCCAGCAGTACCCACGAGGGAGGCGAGCAGTACTTC | CASSTHEGGEQYF
TRBJ1-5 | . | . | TRBV15 | TGTGCCACCAGCAGAGAACCTGACCAGCCCCAGCATTTT | CATSREPDQPQHF
TRBJ1-4 | . | . | TRBV5-4 | TGTGCCAGCAGCGGGGTTAATAATGAAAAACTGTTTTTT | CASSGVNNEKLFF
TRBJ2-3 | TRBD1 | . | TRBV2 | TGTGCCAGCAGAGAGACAGGGGCCACCACAGATACGCAGTATTTT | CASRETGATTDTQYF
TRBJ2-6 | . | . | TRBV4-3 | TGCGCCAGCAGCCAAGACTATTTAATCGGGGCCAACGTCCTGACTTTC | CASSQDYLIGANVLTF
TRBJ1-1 | TRBD1 | . | TRBV5-1 | TGCGCCAGCAGCGGAATGGGACAGGCCTCATGGACTGAAGCTTTCTTT | CASSGMGQASWTEAFF
TRBJ1-1 | TRBD1 | . | TRBV25-1 | TGTGCCAGCAGTGGAGACAGGGACAACACTGAAGCTTTCTTT | CASSGDRDNTEAFF
TRBJ2-1 | . | . | TRBV29-1 | TGCAGCGTTGAAATGTCTCAGTTGAAGCCCTACAATGAGCAGTTCTTC | CSVEMSQLKPYNEQFF
TRBJ2-5 | TRBD2 | . | TRBV7-9 | TGTGCCAGCAGCCCGGGGAGGGCAACCCAAGAGACCCAGTACTTC | CASSPGRATQETQYF
TRBJ2-2 | TRBD2 | . | TRBV10-3 | TGTGCCATCAGTGCAGGTAGCGGGAGGGCCTCTCACGGGGAGCTGTTTTTT | CAISAGSGRASHGELFF
TRBJ2-3 | . | . | TRBV14 | TGTGCCAGCAGCCCCGGTTGGCCAGATACGCAGTATTTT | CASSPGWPDTQYF
TRBJ2-5 | . | . | TRBV14 | TGTGCCAGCAGCCAAGTTAAATTGGTAGAGACCCAGTACTTC | CASSQVKLVETQYF
TRBJ2-1 | . | . | TRBV9 | TGTGCCAGCAGCGTAGCTACGTGGCAGGGCTCCTACAATGAGCAGTTCTTC | CASSVATWQGSYNEQFF
TRBJ1-1 | TRBD1 | . | TRBV23-1 | TGCGCCAGCACCGAGTGCAGGGGGCGCAGGACTGAAGCTTTCTTT | CASTECRGRRTEAFF
TRBJ2-3 | TRBD2 | . | TRBV5-6 | TGTGCCAGCAGCTCGACACTAGCGGGAGTAAGTACAGATACGCAGTATTTT | CASSSTLAGVSTDTQYF
TRBJ1-2 | TRBD1 | . | TRBV19 | TGTGCCAGTAGTCCTCGACAGGGGAGGTGGGAGGACTATGGCTACACCTTC | CASSPRQGRWEDYGYTF
TRBJ2-1 | . | . | TRBV5-4 | TGTGCCAGCAGCTTGGAGGGACTTCACAATGAGCAGTTCTTC | CASSLEGLHNEQFF
TRBJ2-5 | . | . | TRBV28 | TGTGCCAGCCGCCCGAATAACCAAGAGACCCAGTACTTC | CASRPNNQETQYF
TRBJ2-2 | . | . | TRBV19 | TGTGCCAGTAGTACCCGTAACACCGGGGAGCTGTTTTTT | CASSTRNTGELFF
TRBJ2-7 | TRBD1 | . | TRBV18 | TGTGCCAGCTCAAACGACAGGGGATCCAACGAGCAGTACTTC | CASSNDRGSNEQYF
TRBJ2-5 | TRBD1 | . | TRBV12-5 | TGTGCTAGTGGTCCCGACAGGGTGGGGACCCAGTACTTC | CASGPDRVGTQYF
TRBJ2-7 | . | . | TRBV18 | TGTGCCAGCTCACCGGGACGGTGGCACTACGAGCAGTACTTC | CASSPGRWHYEQYF
TRBJ2-5 | TRBD2 | . | TRBV18 | TGTGCCAGCACCCGGACTAGGGAGGAGACCCAGTACTTC | CASTRTREETQYF
TRBJ2-3 | TRBD1 | . | TRBV29-1 | TGCAGCTCCTCACAGGGGAGTAGCGATACGCAGTATTTT | CSSSQGSSDTQYF
TRBJ2-1 | . | . | TRBV27 | TGTGCCAGCAGTTTACTTGGGACGCACAATGAGCAGTTCTTC | CASSLLGTHNEQFF
TRBJ2-7 | . | . | TRBV7-9 | TGTGCCAGCAGCTTATTGGGGGGACCCAGCTCCTACGAGCAGTACTTC | CASSLLGGPSSYEQYF
TRBJ2-3 | TRBD1 | . | TRBV11-3 | TGTGCCAGCAGCTTAGGGGGACAGGGGGGCGGTACGCAGTATTTT | CASSLGGQGGGTQYF
TRBJ1-1 | . | . | TRBV7-9 | TGTGCCAGCAGCTTAGCGCAGCCCATGAACACTGAAGCTTTCTTT | CASSLAQPMNTEAFF
TRBJ2-1 | . | once | TRBV5-1 | TGCGCCAGCAGCTTGGTCGCCTTAGAGCAGTATCGGTTCTTC | CASSLVALEQYRFF
TRBJ1-5 | TRBD1 | . | TRBV2 | TGTGCCAGCAGTACAGACAGGGGGCAGGGTCAGCCCCAGCATTTT | CASSTDRGQGQPQHF
TRBJ2-5 | . | . | TRBV19 | TGTGCCAGTAGAGACTTCTCGGACAGTGGGGAGACCCAGTACTTC | CASRDFSDSGETQYF
TRBJ2-7 | TRBD1 | . | TRBV28 | TGTGCCAGCAGTACTCCGGGACAGGGGATTGACGAGCAGTACTTC | CASSTPGQGIDEQYF
TRBJ1-1 | . | . | TRBV6-5 | TGTGCCAGCATCAAGAAGGGGGGATTGAACACTGAAGCTTTCTTT | CASIKKGGLNTEAFF
TRBJ2-2 | TRBD2 | once | TRBV7-6 | TGTGCCAGCAGCTTCGGGACTAGCGGGAGCGTGGACACCGGGGAGCTGTTTTTT | CASSFGTSGSVDTGELFF
TRBJ1-2 | . | . | TRBV10-2 | TGCGCCAGCAGTGAGCTGCGCAATAATGGCTACACCTTC | CASSELRNNGYTF